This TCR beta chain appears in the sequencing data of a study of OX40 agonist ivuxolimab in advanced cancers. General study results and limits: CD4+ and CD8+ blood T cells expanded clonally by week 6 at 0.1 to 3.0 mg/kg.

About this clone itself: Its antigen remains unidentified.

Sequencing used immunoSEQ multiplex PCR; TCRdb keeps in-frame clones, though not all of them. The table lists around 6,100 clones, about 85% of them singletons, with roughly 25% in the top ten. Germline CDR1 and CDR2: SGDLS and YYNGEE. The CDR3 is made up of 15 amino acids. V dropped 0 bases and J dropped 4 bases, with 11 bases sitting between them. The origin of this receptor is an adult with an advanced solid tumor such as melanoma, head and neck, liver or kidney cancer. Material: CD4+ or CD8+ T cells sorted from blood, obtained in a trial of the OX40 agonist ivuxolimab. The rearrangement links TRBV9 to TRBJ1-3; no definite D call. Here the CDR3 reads CASSVATTAGNTIYF. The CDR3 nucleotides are TGTGCCAGCAGCGTAGCTACGACGGCCGGAAACACCATATATTTT.